The clone carrying this T cell receptor (beta chain) was counted once. Germline-derived CDR1 and CDR2 are LGHNT and FRNRAP. V was shortened by 9 bases and J by 5 bases, with 19 bases between the two germline ends. The CDR3 contains 14 residues. These data originate in a study of OX40 agonist ivuxolimab in advanced cancers. At the level of the study: Patients received ivuxolimab, an intravenous treatment, every 2 weeks at 0.01 to 10 mg/kg. Head and neck, renal cell, melanoma or hepatocellular carcinoma were the cancers that dose-escalation patients had. Checkpoint inhibitors had been given previously to 40% of patients.

Sequenced by immunoSEQ multiplex PCR; TCRdb stores in-frame clones only, minus some. The top ten clones hold around 79% of a sample with approximately 7,400 clones, over 80% of them seen once. The specimen comprised CD4+ or CD8+ T cells sorted from blood, sampled in a trial of the OX40 agonist ivuxolimab. The sequence was collected from an adult with an advanced solid tumor such as melanoma, head and neck, liver or kidney cancer. The chain uses TRBV12-5 and TRBJ2-5; perhaps TRBD2 as D (8 bases). The CDR3 nucleotides read TGTGCTAGGGGGCCCGGGAGGGGGCGGGAGACCCAGTACTTC. This encodes CARGPGRGRETQYF.